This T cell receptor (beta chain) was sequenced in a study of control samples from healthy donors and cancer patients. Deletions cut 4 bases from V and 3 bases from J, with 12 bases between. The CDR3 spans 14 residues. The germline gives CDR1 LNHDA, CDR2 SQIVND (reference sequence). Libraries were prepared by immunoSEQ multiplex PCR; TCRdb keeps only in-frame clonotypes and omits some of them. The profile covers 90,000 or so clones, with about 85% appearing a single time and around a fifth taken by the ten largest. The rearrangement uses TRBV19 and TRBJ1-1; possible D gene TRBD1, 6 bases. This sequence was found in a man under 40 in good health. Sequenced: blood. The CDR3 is CASSTQGSDTEAFF. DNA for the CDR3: TGTGCCAGTAGTACACAGGGAAGCGACACTGAAGCTTTCTTT.